The source of this T cell receptor beta chain is a study of CD8 T cells in ankylosing spondylitis. TCRdb re-analysed the 5' RACE reads in MiXCR, keeping a single row per CDR3 protein. The table shows hundreds of thousands of distinct CDR3 sequences, with 20% to 25% occurring only once. The germline gives CDR1 ENHRY, CDR2 SYGVKD. Trimming took 2 bases from V and 5 from J, leaving 12 bases between them. The CDR3 is 14 residues long. Specimen: blood, either unsorted or a sorted T cell fraction (not recorded which). This chain uses TRBV10-3 with TRBJ1-1; D uncertain. The clonotype was recovered from a male donor with ankylosing spondylitis or in good health (not recorded which). For the CDR3, the DNA is TGTGCCATCAGTGAGGAACCTCCGGGGACTGAAGCTTTCTTT. Protein sequence: CAISEEPPGTEAFF.